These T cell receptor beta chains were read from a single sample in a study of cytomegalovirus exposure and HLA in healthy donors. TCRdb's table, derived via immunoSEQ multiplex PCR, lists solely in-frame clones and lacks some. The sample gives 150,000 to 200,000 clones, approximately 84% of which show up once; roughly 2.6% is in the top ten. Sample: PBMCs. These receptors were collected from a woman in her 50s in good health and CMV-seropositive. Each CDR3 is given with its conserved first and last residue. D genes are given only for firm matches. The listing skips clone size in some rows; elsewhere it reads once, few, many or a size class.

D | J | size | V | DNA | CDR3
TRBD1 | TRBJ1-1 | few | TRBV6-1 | TGTGCCAGCAGGAGGGTTGGGACAGGGGTATCTGAAGCTTTCTTT | CASRRVGTGVSEAFF
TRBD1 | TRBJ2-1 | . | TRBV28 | TGTGCCAGCAGATTCCTTAGGACAGGGCACAATGAGCAGTTCTTC | CASRFLRTGHNEQFF
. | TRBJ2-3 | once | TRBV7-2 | TGTGCCAGCAGCCTAGGAATTAGTTCAGATACGCAGTATTTT | CASSLGISSDTQYF
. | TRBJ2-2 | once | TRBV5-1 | TGCGCCAGCAGCTTGACGGGCGGGGAGCTGTTTTTT | CASSLTGGELFF
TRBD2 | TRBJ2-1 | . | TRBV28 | TGTGCCAGCCTTTCGGGGGGATCCTACAATGAGCAGTTCTTC | CASLSGGSYNEQFF
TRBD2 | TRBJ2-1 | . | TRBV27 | TGTGCCAGCAGTCCAACTAGCGGGGGGGCCTACAATGAGCAGTTCTTC | CASSPTSGGAYNEQFF
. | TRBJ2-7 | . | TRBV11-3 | TGTGCCAGCAGCTTAGGCGTGGAGTACGAGCAGTACTTC | CASSLGVEYEQYF
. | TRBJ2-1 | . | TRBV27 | TGTGCCAGCAGTTTCTCTTATGGACAGAGACCGCGGATGAGTCAGTTCTTC | CASSFSYGQRPRMSQFF
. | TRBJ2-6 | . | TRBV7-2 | TGTGCCAGCAGCCGAGATAACTCTGGGGCCAACGTCCTGACTTTC | CASSRDNSGANVLTF
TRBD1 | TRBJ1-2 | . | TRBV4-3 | TGCGCCAGCAGCCAAGTAATAACAGGGGGCAGTGGCTACACCTTC | CASSQVITGGSGYTF
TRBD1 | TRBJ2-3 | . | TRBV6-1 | TGTGCCAGCAGTGTCGAGACAGGGGCAGATACGCAGTATTTT | CASSVETGADTQYF
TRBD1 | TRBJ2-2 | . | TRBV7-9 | TGTGCCAGCACCTTCTTTGCGGGACAGGCCACCGGGGAGCTGTTTTTT | CASTFFAGQATGELFF
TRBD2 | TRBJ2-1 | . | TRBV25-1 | TGTGCCAGCAGTCGACTAGCGGGGAGGGATGAGCAGTTCTTC | CASSRLAGRDEQFF
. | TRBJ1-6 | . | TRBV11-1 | TGTGCCAGCAGCTTATTAGGAGATTCACCCCTCCACTTT | CASSLLGDSPLHF
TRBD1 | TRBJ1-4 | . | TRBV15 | TGTGCCACCAGCAGCGGGACAGGAGGAAAACTGTTTTTT | CATSSGTGGKLFF
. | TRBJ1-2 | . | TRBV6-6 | TGTGCCAGCACCCCGGGGGGCGAAGCTAACTATGGCTACACCTTC | CASTPGGEANYGYTF
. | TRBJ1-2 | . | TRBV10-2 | TGCGCCAGCAGTGTAGGAGACCCGCTAAACTATGGCTACACCTTC | CASSVGDPLNYGYTF
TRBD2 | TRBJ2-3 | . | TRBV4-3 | TGCGCCAGCAGCCAGACGTGGGCGGGGGGCACAGATACGCAGTATTTT | CASSQTWAGGTDTQYF
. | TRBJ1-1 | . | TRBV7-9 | TGTGCCAGCAGCTTAGGGGACTACACTGAAGCTTTCTTT | CASSLGDYTEAFF
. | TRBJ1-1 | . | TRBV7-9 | TGTGCCAGCGGTCTTTCAGTGAACACTGAAGCTTTCTTT | CASGLSVNTEAFF
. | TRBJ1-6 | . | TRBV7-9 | TGTGCCAGCAGCTTAAGGGGGAGCTCACCCCTCCACTTT | CASSLRGSSPLHF
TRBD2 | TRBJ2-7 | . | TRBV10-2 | TGCGCCAGCAGTGAGCCTGCGGGGGGGTCGTACGAGCAGTACTTC | CASSEPAGGSYEQYF
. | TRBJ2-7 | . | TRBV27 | TGTGCCAGCAGTTACGGACAGACCTACGAGCAGTACTTC | CASSYGQTYEQYF
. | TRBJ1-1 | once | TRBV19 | TGTGCCAGTAGTACAACAGCCCCGAACACTGAAGCTTTCTTT | CASSTTAPNTEAFF
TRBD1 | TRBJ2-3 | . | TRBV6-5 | TGTGCCAGCAGTTACGGAAGGGACAGGGTCCGAGATACGCAGTATTTT | CASSYGRDRVRDTQYF
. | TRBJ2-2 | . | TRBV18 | TGTGCCAGCTCACCACCGTCACTCGGGGAGCTGTTTTTT | CASSPPSLGELFF
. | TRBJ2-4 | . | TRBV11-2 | TGTGCCAGCAGCAGGGGGGGGCTCGGAAACATTCAGTACTTC | CASSRGGLGNIQYF
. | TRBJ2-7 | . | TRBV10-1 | TGCGCCAGTTTTTTCAAGCAGAAGGCGGCATACGAGCAGTACTTC | CASFFKQKAAYEQYF
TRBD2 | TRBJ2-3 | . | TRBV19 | TGTGCCAGTAGTATGAGGACTAGTGCAAGGGATACGCAGTATTTT | CASSMRTSARDTQYF
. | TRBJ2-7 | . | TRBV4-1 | TGCGCCAGCAGCCAGGCCGAGGGGGGGAGGCTCTACGAGCAGTACTTC | CASSQAEGGRLYEQYF
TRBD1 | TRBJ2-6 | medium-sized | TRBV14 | TGTGCCAGCAGCCATACCGGGACAGGCGCCTCTGGGGCCAACGTCCTGACTTTC | CASSHTGTGASGANVLTF
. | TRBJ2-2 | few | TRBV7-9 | TGTTCCAGCAGCTTAAGGGGGACCGGGGAGCTGTTTTTT | CSSSLRGTGELFF
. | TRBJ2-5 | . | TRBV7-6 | TGTGCCAGCAGCTTGGCGGGGGCCCCCCAAGAGACCCAGTACTTC | CASSLAGAPQETQYF
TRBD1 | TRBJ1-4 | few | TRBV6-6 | TGTGCCAGCAAGATGGGACAGGGAGGTGAAAAACTGTTTTTT | CASKMGQGGEKLFF
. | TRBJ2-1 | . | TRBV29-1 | TGCAGCGTTGGTCGGGGCAATGAGCAGTTCTTC | CSVGRGNEQFF
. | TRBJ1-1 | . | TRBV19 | TGTGCCAGTAGTAAGGAGGCCCTAAGGAACACTGAAGCTTTCTTT | CASSKEALRNTEAFF
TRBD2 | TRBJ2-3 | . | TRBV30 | TGTGCCTGGGGGACTAGCGGGACAGATACGCAGTATTTT | CAWGTSGTDTQYF
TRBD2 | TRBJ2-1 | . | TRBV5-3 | TGTGCCAGAAGCCAAGCGGGGCCCTCCTACAATGAGCAGTTCTTC | CARSQAGPSYNEQFF
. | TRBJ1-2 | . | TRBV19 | TGTGCCAGTAGTAGTGGGGCGCGAGGCTACACCTTC | CASSSGARGYTF
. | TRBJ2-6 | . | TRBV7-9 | TGTGCCAGCAGCTTCTCCCGAAGCACAGGGATTGGGGCCAACGTCCTGACTTTC | CASSFSRSTGIGANVLTF
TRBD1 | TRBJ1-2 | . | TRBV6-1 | TGTGCCAGCAGTGCGATGGGACAGGGAAGAAATGGCTACACCTTC | CASSAMGQGRNGYTF
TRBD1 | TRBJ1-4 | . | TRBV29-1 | TGCAGCGGAGGGACAGGGGGAACTAATGAAAAACTGTTTTTT | CSGGTGGTNEKLFF
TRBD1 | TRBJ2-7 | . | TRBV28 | TGTGCCAGCAGTTCGTATGACAGGGGGCACTACGAGCAGTACTTC | CASSSYDRGHYEQYF
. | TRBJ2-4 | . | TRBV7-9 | TGTGCCAGCAGCTTAGCTACAGGTTTCGAGGACATTCAGTACTTC | CASSLATGFEDIQYF
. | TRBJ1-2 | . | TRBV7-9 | TGTGCCAGCAGCCTCGGCGGGGCTAGGAATGGCTACACCTTC | CASSLGGARNGYTF
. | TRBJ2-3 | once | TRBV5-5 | TGTGCCAGCACCCGTTCTTGGGGGGGGGCGGGTACGCAGTATTTT | CASTRSWGGAGTQYF
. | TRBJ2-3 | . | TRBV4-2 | TGTGCCAGCAAGGCTAGCAGCGGCACAGATACGCAGTATTTT | CASKASSGTDTQYF
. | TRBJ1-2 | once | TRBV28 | TGTGCCAGCAGTCCTAAGGGGCAGGCGGTAAACTATGGCTACACCTTC | CASSPKGQAVNYGYTF
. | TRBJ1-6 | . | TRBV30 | TGTGCCTGGAGTGTGCAGGGAGGTTCACCCCTCCACTTT | CAWSVQGGSPLHF
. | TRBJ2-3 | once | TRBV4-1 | TGCGCCAGCAGCCTCCCGAGGGATACGCAGTATTTT | CASSLPRDTQYF
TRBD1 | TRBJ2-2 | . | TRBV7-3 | TGTGCCAGCAGCGTCGGACAGGGATCAGGGGAGCTGTTTTTT | CASSVGQGSGELFF